Here is one T cell receptor beta chain with its context. The J segment lost 4 bases and the V segment lost 5 bases, leaving 7 bases of the junction unmatched. Germline CDR1 and CDR2: LNHDA and SQIVND (reference sequence). The CDR3 is 16 amino acids. The data were obtained in a study of blood T cell repertoires in COVID-19. Sequenced by immunoSEQ multiplex PCR; TCRdb stores in-frame clones only, minus some. The sample carries about 73,000 clones, 75% to 90% recorded once. The sequence was collected from a man of 80 years or more with active or convalescent COVID-19. The chain is built from TRBV19 and TRBJ2-3, with 12 bases lining up with TRBD2. The sample comprised peripheral blood. The CDR3 is CASSSRLAGVSDTQYF. The CDR3 DNA reads as TGTGCCAGTAGTTCCAGACTAGCGGGAGTTTCAGATACGCAGTATTTT.